This entry concerns a single T cell receptor beta chain. PBMCs provided sorted CD4+ and CD8+ T cells. This sample was included in a study of CD8+ T cells in alopecia areata. Study-level information: People stayed on tofacitinib for 6 to 18 months, then stopped the drug for 6 months.

Sequencing used cDNA as its template, made by extracting RNA and reverse transcribing it. The protocol was immunoSEQ multiplex PCR, while the TCRdb copy is restricted to in-frame clones and leaves out a portion. The sample includes 150,000 to 200,000 clones, approximately 56% of them seen just once. The CDR3 extends over 13 amino acids. Deletions cut 4 bases from V and 5 bases from J, with 14 bases between. The germline gives CDR1 SQVTM, CDR2 ANQGSEA. This sequence originates from a human donor with alopecia areata. The input for sequencing was CD4+ T cells sorted from blood, taken at week 0. The chain combines TRBV29-1 with TRBJ2-5, with D tentatively TRBD1 or TRBD2 (5 bases each). The CDR3 here is CSVGRGGIETQYF. The CDR3 bases are TGCAGCGTTGGACGTGGGGGTATTGAGACCCAGTACTTC. Looking up the rest from reference TRBV29-1 and TRBJ2-5 gives the full variable domain: SAVISQKPSRDICQRGTSLTIQCQVDSQVTMMFWYRQQPGQSLTLIATANQGSEATYESGFVIDKFPISRPNLTFSTLTVSNMSPEDSSIYLCSVGRGGIETQYFGPGTRLLVL.